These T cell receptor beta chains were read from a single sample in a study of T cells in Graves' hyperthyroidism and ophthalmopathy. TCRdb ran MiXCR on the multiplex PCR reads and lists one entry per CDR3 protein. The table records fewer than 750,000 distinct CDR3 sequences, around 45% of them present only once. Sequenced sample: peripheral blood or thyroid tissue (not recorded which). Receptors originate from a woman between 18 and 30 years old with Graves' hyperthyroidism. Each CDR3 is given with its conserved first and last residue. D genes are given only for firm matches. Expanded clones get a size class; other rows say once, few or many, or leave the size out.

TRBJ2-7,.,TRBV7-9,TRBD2,TGTGCCAGCAGCTTAGCTGGTAGCGGGAGGGGCTACGAGCAGTACTTC,CASSLAGSGRGYEQYF
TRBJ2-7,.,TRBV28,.,TGTGCCAGCAGGGTGGCCGTCTACGAGCAGTACTTC,CASRVAVYEQYF
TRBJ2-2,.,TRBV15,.,TGTGCCACCAGCAGATCTGGGCAGGCAATGAACACCGGGGAGCTGTCTTGG,CATSRSGQAMNTGELSW
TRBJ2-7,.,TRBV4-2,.,TGTGCCAGCAGCAGCGCGGGACCCTCCTACGAGCAGTACTTC,CASSSAGPSYEQYF
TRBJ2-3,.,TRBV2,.,TGTGCCAGCAGAGTCACAGATACGCAGTATTTT,CASRVTDTQYF
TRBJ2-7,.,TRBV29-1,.,TGCAGCGTTGAGGACAGCAGGGGGGACGAGCAGTACTTC,CSVEDSRGDEQYF
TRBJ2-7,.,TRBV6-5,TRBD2,TGTGCCAGCAGGGAACAGACTAGCGGGAGCAGGATAACCGAGCAGTACTTC,CASREQTSGSRITEQYF
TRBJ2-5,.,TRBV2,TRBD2,TGTGCCAGCAGAGGGACTATGCAAGAGACCCAGTACTTC,CASRGTMQETQYF
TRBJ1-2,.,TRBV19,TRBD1,TGTGCCAGCAGCTTAACGGGACAGGGTGCTGGAGGCGGCTACACCTTC,CASSLTGQGAGGGYTF
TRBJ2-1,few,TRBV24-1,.,TGTGCCACCAGTGATTTGTCCAGCGTTGAGCAGTTCTTC,CATSDLSSVEQFF
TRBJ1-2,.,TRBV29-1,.,TGCAGCGTTGAGCGGGACCCAGGGCAGGGAAACTATGGCTACACCTTC,CSVERDPGQGNYGYTF